This T cell receptor beta chain stems from a study of human T cells and chemical hapten exposure. About the study: TCR yields per sample varied mostly from small pooled library volume differences.

Overall study results and limits: No alteration of TCRs above 1 in 1000 frequency was seen with DPC sensitization.

Indicated time point: healthy volunteer bleed at 2 weeks. Researchers extracted total RNA from unfractionated whole blood. In the library, unique molecular identifiers were attached to individual cDNA molecules. TCRdb ran MiXCR on the RACE reads and lists one entry per CDR3 protein. The data hold 45,000 or so distinct CDR3 sequences, with about 4.5% observed a single time. CDR1 is DFQATT, CDR2 SNEGSKA, per germline (reference sequence). The CDR3 length is 21 residues. V shed 0 bases, J shed 6 bases, and the junction held 19 bases outside the gene matches. This clonotype was found a few times. Its antigen remains unidentified.

This receptor was obtained from a human donor in good health. Some clones in this sample may be carry-over from other donors' samples. The sequencing sample was made of whole blood. The V gene is TRBV20-1, the J gene TRBJ2-1; the match to TRBD2 covers 14 bases. The CDR3 DNA reads as TGCAGTGCTAGAGATCACCTTCGACTAGCGGGAGGGCCCAGATCTGGCAATGAGCAGTTCTTC. Its translation: CSARDHLRLAGGPRSGNEQFF.